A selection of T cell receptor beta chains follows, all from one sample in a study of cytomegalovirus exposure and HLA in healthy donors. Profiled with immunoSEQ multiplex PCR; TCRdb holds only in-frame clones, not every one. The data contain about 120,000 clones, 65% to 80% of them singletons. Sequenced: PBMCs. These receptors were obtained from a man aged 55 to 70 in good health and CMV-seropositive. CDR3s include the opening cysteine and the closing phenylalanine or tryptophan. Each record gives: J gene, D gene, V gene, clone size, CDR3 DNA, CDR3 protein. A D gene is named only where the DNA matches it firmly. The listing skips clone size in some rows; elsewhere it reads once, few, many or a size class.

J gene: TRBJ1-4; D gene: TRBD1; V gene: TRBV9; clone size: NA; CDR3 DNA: TGTGCCAGCAGCGTAGGGACAGGGTACACTAATGAAAAACTGTTTTTT; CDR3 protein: CASSVGTGYTNEKLFF
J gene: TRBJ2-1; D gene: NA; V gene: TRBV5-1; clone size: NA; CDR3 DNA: TGCGCCAGCAGCTTGGTGTCTAGCGACTACAATGAGCAGTTCTTC; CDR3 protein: CASSLVSSDYNEQFF
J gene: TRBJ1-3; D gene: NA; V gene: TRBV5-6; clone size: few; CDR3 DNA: TGTGCCAGCAGGTCTGGGCTGAACTCTGGAAACACCATATATTTT; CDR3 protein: CASRSGLNSGNTIYF
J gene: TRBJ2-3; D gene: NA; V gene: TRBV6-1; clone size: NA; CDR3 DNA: TGTGCCAGCAGGATAGGGGCAGGCACAGATACGCAGTATTTT; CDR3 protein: CASRIGAGTDTQYF
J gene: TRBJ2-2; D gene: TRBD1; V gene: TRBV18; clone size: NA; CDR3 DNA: TGTGCCAGCTCACCGGGACAGGGGTTCGGGGGCACCGGGGAGCTGTTTTTT; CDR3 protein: CASSPGQGFGGTGELFF
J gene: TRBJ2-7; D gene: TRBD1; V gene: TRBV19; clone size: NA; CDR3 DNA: TGTGCCAGTAGTATGGTAGGACAGGACGGCTACGAGCAGTACTTC; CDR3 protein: CASSMVGQDGYEQYF
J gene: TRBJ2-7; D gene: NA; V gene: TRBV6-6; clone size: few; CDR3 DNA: TGTGCCAGCAGGGGTTTTGACAGGTCCTACGAGCAGTACTTC; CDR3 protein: CASRGFDRSYEQYF
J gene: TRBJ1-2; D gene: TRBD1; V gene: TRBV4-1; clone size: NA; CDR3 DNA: TGCGCCAGCAGCCGTTCTGACAGGGCTAACTATGGCTACACCTTC; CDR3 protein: CASSRSDRANYGYTF
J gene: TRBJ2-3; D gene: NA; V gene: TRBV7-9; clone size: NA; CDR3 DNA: TGTGCCAGCAGGCGAAGTAGGGGGAGTGCTTCAGATACGCAGTATTTT; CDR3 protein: CASRRSRGSASDTQYF
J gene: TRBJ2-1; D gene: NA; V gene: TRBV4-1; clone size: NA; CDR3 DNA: TGCGCCAGCAGCCAAGATACTAGAACCTACAATGAGCAGTTCTTC; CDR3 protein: CASSQDTRTYNEQFF
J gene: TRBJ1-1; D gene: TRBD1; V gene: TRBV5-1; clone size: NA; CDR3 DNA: TGCGCCAGCAGCCCGGGACAGGGGAACACTGAAGCTTTCTTT; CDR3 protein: CASSPGQGNTEAFF
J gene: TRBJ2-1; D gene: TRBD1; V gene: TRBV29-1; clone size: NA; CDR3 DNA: TGCAGCGGCGGTACAGGGGGAGCATATGAGCAGTTCTTC; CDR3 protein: CSGGTGGAYEQFF
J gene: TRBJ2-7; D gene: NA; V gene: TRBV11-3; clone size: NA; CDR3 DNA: TGTGCCAGCAGCCCGGGACAAACCGGCGAGCAGTACTTC; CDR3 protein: CASSPGQTGEQYF
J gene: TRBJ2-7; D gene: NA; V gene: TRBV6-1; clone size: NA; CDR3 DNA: TGTGCCAGCAGCGAGCGAGTATACGAGCAGTACTTC; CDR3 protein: CASSERVYEQYF
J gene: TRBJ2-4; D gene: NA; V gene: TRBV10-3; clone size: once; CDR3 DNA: TGTGCTGTTGGGGGGGCGCGTGACATTCAGTACTTC; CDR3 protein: CAVGGARDIQYF
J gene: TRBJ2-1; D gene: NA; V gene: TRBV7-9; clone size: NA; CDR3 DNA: TGTTCCAGCAGCCCACAGGAGGGGCTCGATGAGCAGTTCTTC; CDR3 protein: CSSSPQEGLDEQFF
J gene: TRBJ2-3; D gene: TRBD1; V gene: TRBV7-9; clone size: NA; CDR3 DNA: TGTTCCAGCAGCTCCCGGGACAGGGGGCCATGGGATACGCAGTATTTT; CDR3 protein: CSSSSRDRGPWDTQYF
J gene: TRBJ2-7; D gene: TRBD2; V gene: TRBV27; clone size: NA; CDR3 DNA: TGTGCCAGCAGGCCTGGGAGGGGTGCCTACGAGCAGTACTTC; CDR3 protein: CASRPGRGAYEQYF
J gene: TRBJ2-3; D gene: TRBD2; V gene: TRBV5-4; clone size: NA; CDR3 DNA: TGTGCCAGCAGCCGACTAGCGGGAGGGCCAATAGATACGCAGTATTTT; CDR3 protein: CASSRLAGGPIDTQYF
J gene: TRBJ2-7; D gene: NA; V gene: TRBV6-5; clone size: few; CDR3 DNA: TGTGCCAGCAGTTACACTAGACGGGAGCAGTACTTC; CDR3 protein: CASSYTRREQYF
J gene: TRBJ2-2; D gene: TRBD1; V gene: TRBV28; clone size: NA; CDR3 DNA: TGTGCCAGCAGTTGGGACAGAAACACCGGGGAGCTGTTTTTT; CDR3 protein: CASSWDRNTGELFF
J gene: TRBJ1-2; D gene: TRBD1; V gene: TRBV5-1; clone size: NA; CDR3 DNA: TGCGCCAGCAGCCTAGGGACAGGGGGCATCTATGGCTACACCTTC; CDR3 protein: CASSLGTGGIYGYTF
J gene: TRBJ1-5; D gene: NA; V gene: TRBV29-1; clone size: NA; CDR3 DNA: TGCAGCGTTGGAGATCAGCCCCAGCATTTT; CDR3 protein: CSVGDQPQHF
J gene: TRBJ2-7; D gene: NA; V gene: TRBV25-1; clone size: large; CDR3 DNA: TGTGCCAGCAGTGAATTGGACAGCTCCTACGAGCAGTACTTC; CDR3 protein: CASSELDSSYEQYF
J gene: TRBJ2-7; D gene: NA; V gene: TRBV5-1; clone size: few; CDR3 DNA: TGCGCCAGCAGCCGGGAAGGAGGATCTTCCTACGAGCAGTACTTC; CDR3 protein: CASSREGGSSYEQYF
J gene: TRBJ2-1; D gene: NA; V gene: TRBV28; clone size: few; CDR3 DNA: TGTGCCAGCAGTTTCGGAGGGCGTGAGCAGTTCTTC; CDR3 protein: CASSFGGREQFF
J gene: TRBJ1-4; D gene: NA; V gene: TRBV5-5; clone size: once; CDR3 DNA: TGTGCCAGCAGCTTGATTGGGGGCGAGGATGAAAAACTGTTTTTT; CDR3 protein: CASSLIGGEDEKLFF
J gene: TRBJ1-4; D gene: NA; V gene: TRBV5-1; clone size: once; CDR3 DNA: TGCGCCAGCAGCGACGTTCGTGGAGGCGGAGAAAAACTGTTTTTT; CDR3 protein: CASSDVRGGGEKLFF
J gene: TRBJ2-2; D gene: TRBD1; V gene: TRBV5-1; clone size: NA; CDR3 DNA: TGCGCCAGCAGGGTGACAGGGGTCGGCGGGGAGCTGTTTTTT; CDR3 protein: CASRVTGVGGELFF
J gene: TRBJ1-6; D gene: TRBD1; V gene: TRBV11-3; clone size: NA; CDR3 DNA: TGTGCCAGCAGCTTCACAGGGGACTCACCCCTCCACTTT; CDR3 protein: CASSFTGDSPLHF
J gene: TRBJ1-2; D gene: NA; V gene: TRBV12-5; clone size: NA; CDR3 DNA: TGTGCTAGTGGTTTGTCAGCCCGGGACACCGATCTCTATGGCTACACCTTC; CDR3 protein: CASGLSARDTDLYGYTF
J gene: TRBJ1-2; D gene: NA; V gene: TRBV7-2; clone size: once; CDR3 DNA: TGTGCCAGCAGCTTACTCCCGAACTATGGCTACACCTTC; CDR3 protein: CASSLLPNYGYTF
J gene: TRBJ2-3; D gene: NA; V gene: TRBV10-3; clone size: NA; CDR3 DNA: TGTGCCATCAGTGAACGCGTAGGAGCAGATACGCAGTATTTT; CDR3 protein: CAISERVGADTQYF
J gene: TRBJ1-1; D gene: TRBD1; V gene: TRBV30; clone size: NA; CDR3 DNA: TGTGCCTGGGGAAGACAGGGGGGAAATGAAGCTTTCTTT; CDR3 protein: CAWGRQGGNEAFF
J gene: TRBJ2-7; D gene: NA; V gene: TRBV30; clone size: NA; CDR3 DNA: TGTGCCTGCCACTCCGGGAGCTCCTACGAGCAGTACTTC; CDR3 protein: CACHSGSSYEQYF
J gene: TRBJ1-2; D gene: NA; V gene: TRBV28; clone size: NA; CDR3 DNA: TGTGCCAGCAGTTCTTATCGGGGGGGTGAAGGCTACACCTTC; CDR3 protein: CASSSYRGGEGYTF
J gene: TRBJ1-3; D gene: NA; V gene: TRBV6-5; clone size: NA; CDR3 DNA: TGTGCCAGCAGAAAAACCGGGGGGGGGCGAAACACCATATATTTT; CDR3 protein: CASRKTGGGRNTIYF
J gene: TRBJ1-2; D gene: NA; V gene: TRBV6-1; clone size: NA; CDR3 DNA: TGTGCCAGCAGGGTGGGAGGATATGGCTACACCTTC; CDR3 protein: CASRVGGYGYTF
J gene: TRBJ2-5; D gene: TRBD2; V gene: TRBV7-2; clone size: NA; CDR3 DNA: TGTGCCAGCAGTCGCGGGGGGGCCTGGGAGACCCAGTACTTC; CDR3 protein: CASSRGGAWETQYF
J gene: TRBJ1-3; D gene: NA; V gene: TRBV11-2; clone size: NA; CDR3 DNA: TGTGCCAGCAGCTTAGACCGAGTCCACTCTGGAAACACCATATATTTT; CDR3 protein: CASSLDRVHSGNTIYF
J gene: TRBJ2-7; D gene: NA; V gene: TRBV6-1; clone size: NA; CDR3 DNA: TGTGCCAGCAGGAAACTAGTTTCCTACGAGCAGTACTTC; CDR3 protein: CASRKLVSYEQYF
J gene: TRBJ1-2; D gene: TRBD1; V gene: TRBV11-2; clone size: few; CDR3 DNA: TGTGCCAGCAGCGCCAGCCGGGACAGTTCCTATGGCTACACCTTC; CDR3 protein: CASSASRDSSYGYTF
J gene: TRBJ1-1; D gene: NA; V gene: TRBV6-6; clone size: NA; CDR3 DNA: TGTGCCAGCACCGACTTGATGGGGGCAGACACTGAAGCTTTCTTT; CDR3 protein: CASTDLMGADTEAFF
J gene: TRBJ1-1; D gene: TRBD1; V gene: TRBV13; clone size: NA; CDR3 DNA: TGTGCCAGCAGTCGGGACAGGGGGTTGGAAGCTTTCTTT; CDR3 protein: CASSRDRGLEAFF
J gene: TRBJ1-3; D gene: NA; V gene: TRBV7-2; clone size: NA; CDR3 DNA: TGTGCCAGCAGGGTCAGGGCTTCTGGAAACACCATATATTTT; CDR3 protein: CASRVRASGNTIYF
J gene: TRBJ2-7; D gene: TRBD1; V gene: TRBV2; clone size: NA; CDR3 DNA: TGTGCCAGCGGGGGGACAGGGGACTACGAGCAGTACTTC; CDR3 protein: CASGGTGDYEQYF
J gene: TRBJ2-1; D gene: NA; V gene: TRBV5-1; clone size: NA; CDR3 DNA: TGCGCCAGCAGCTTATTTCCCCCAGACCGGAGACTCCCTCGGGAGCAGTTCTTC; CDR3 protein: CASSLFPPDRRLPREQFF